The rows below give T cell receptor beta chains drawn from one sample of a study of CD8+ T cells in alopecia areata. This table comes from immunoSEQ multiplex PCR, and its TCRdb copy is limited to in-frame clones, with some not included. Of 30,000 to 40,000 clones in the sample, 45% to 70% are singletons; the top ten hold approximately 2%. Sequenced input: CD4+ Tregs sorted from blood. Source of these receptors: a human donor with alopecia areata. Each CDR3 is given with its conserved first and last residue. Each record gives: D gene, CDR3 length, J gene, V gene, clone size, CDR3 protein, CDR3 DNA. The D gene is left open where the match is weak. Only some rows state a clone size, as once, few, many or a class for expanded clones.

D gene: -; CDR3 length: 10; J gene: TRBJ2-2; V gene: TRBV29-1; clone size: -; CDR3 protein: CSGRTGELFF; CDR3 DNA: TGCAGCGGTCGCACCGGGGAGCTGTTTTTT
D gene: -; CDR3 length: 15; J gene: TRBJ2-5; V gene: TRBV7-3; clone size: -; CDR3 protein: CASSLVGRKQETQYF; CDR3 DNA: TGTGCCAGCAGCCTGGTGGGACGGAAGCAAGAGACCCAGTACTTC
D gene: -; CDR3 length: 18; J gene: TRBJ2-2; V gene: TRBV7-2; clone size: -; CDR3 protein: CASSSHFRLTRSTGELFF; CDR3 DNA: TGTGCCAGCAGCTCTCATTTTAGACTAACTAGGTCCACCGGGGAGCTGTTTTTT
D gene: -; CDR3 length: 15; J gene: TRBJ1-2; V gene: TRBV2; clone size: -; CDR3 protein: CASSEVAGTRHGYTF; CDR3 DNA: TGTGCCAGCAGTGAGGTCGCCGGAACCCGGCATGGCTACACCTTC
D gene: TRBD1; CDR3 length: 15; J gene: TRBJ1-4; V gene: TRBV19; clone size: -; CDR3 protein: CASRDRGATNEKLFF; CDR3 DNA: TGTGCCAGCCGGGACAGGGGGGCAACTAATGAAAAACTGTTTTTT
D gene: -; CDR3 length: 14; J gene: TRBJ2-7; V gene: TRBV7-3; clone size: -; CDR3 protein: CASSQYGGSYEQYF; CDR3 DNA: TGTGCCAGCAGCCAATACGGGGGCTCCTACGAGCAGTACTTC
D gene: TRBD2; CDR3 length: 15; J gene: TRBJ2-7; V gene: TRBV2; clone size: -; CDR3 protein: CASRPLAGDSYEQYF; CDR3 DNA: TGTGCCAGCAGGCCCCTAGCGGGAGACTCCTACGAGCAGTACTTC
D gene: -; CDR3 length: 16; J gene: TRBJ2-2; V gene: TRBV4-1; clone size: few; CDR3 protein: CASSQVVGSNTGELFF; CDR3 DNA: TGCGCCAGCAGCCAAGTGGTGGGTTCGAACACCGGGGAGCTGTTTTTT
D gene: TRBD1; CDR3 length: 16; J gene: TRBJ1-2; V gene: TRBV4-2; clone size: once; CDR3 protein: CASSQVVFTGVDGYTF; CDR3 DNA: TGTGCCAGCAGCCAAGTCGTCTTTACAGGGGTGGATGGCTACACCTTC
D gene: TRBD2; CDR3 length: 16; J gene: TRBJ2-3; V gene: TRBV5-1; clone size: few; CDR3 protein: CASSSPSGGSTDTQYF; CDR3 DNA: TGCGCCAGCAGCTCTCCATCGGGGGGTAGCACAGATACGCAGTATTTT
D gene: -; CDR3 length: 15; J gene: TRBJ2-5; V gene: TRBV6-1; clone size: -; CDR3 protein: CASDRVVGSQETQYF; CDR3 DNA: TGTGCCAGCGATAGGGTGGTGGGCAGTCAAGAGACCCAGTACTTC
D gene: -; CDR3 length: 18; J gene: TRBJ2-2; V gene: TRBV19; clone size: -; CDR3 protein: CASRRPAGGQGLTGELFF; CDR3 DNA: TGTGCCAGTAGGCGACCTGCAGGTGGGCAGGGTCTCACCGGGGAGCTGTTTTTT
D gene: TRBD1; CDR3 length: 16; J gene: TRBJ2-7; V gene: TRBV5-1; clone size: -; CDR3 protein: CASSSDPGTGASEQYF; CDR3 DNA: TGCGCCAGCAGCTCGGACCCCGGGACAGGGGCATCCGAGCAGTACTTC
D gene: TRBD1; CDR3 length: 16; J gene: TRBJ1-5; V gene: TRBV9; clone size: -; CDR3 protein: CASRDRVFNSNQPQHF; CDR3 DNA: TGTGCCAGCCGGGACAGGGTCTTTAATAGCAATCAGCCCCAGCATTTT
D gene: -; CDR3 length: 12; J gene: TRBJ2-3; V gene: TRBV29-1; clone size: -; CDR3 protein: CSGTGFTDTQYF; CDR3 DNA: TGCAGCGGCACAGGGTTCACAGATACGCAGTATTTT
D gene: -; CDR3 length: 11; J gene: TRBJ2-5; V gene: TRBV10-3; clone size: -; CDR3 protein: CAISEKETQYF; CDR3 DNA: TGTGCCATCAGTGAGAAAGAGACCCAGTACTTC
D gene: TRBD1; CDR3 length: 16; J gene: TRBJ1-6; V gene: TRBV2; clone size: -; CDR3 protein: CASIQPGQGRNSPLHF; CDR3 DNA: TGTGCCAGCATTCAACCGGGACAGGGTCGTAATTCACCCCTCCACTTT
D gene: -; CDR3 length: 13; J gene: TRBJ1-5; V gene: TRBV13; clone size: -; CDR3 protein: CASSLGLNQPQHF; CDR3 DNA: TGTGCCAGCAGCTTAGGTCTGAATCAGCCCCAGCATTTT
D gene: TRBD2; CDR3 length: 16; J gene: TRBJ2-1; V gene: TRBV5-1; clone size: -; CDR3 protein: CASSFLGLAGDNEQFF; CDR3 DNA: TGCGCCAGCAGCTTTCTGGGACTAGCGGGGGACAATGAGCAGTTCTTC
D gene: TRBD1; CDR3 length: 12; J gene: TRBJ2-7; V gene: TRBV10-3; clone size: few; CDR3 protein: CAISGDRDEQYF; CDR3 DNA: TGTGCCATCAGTGGAGACAGGGACGAGCAGTACTTC
D gene: -; CDR3 length: 14; J gene: TRBJ1-1; V gene: TRBV29-1; clone size: -; CDR3 protein: CSVAGQPRNTEAFF; CDR3 DNA: TGCAGCGTGGCCGGGCAGCCAAGGAACACTGAAGCTTTCTTT
D gene: -; CDR3 length: 12; J gene: TRBJ2-3; V gene: TRBV7-2; clone size: few; CDR3 protein: CASSPRTDTQYF; CDR3 DNA: TGTGCCAGCAGCCCTCGAACAGATACGCAGTATTTT
D gene: TRBD2; CDR3 length: 17; J gene: TRBJ2-2; V gene: TRBV7-9; clone size: -; CDR3 protein: CASSPTGTSGSTGELFF; CDR3 DNA: TGTGCCAGCAGTCCGACGGGGACTAGCGGGTCCACCGGGGAGCTGTTTTTT
D gene: -; CDR3 length: 14; J gene: TRBJ2-1; V gene: TRBV10-3; clone size: -; CDR3 protein: CAISAQAYYNEQFF; CDR3 DNA: TGTGCCATCAGTGCTCAAGCGTACTACAATGAGCAGTTCTTC
D gene: -; CDR3 length: 17; J gene: TRBJ2-7; V gene: TRBV13; clone size: -; CDR3 protein: CASSLLSSGRTLYEQYF; CDR3 DNA: TGTGCCAGCAGCCTCCTAAGCAGCGGACGGACCCTCTACGAGCAGTACTTC
D gene: -; CDR3 length: 15; J gene: TRBJ2-7; V gene: TRBV7-2; clone size: -; CDR3 protein: CASSVRLVKVYEQYF; CDR3 DNA: TGTGCCAGCAGCGTCAGACTAGTTAAAGTCTACGAGCAGTACTTC
D gene: TRBD2; CDR3 length: 15; J gene: TRBJ2-1; V gene: TRBV27; clone size: few; CDR3 protein: CASTPAGAGYNEQFF; CDR3 DNA: TGTGCCAGCACCCCAGCGGGAGCGGGGTACAATGAGCAGTTCTTC
D gene: -; CDR3 length: 16; J gene: TRBJ2-2; V gene: TRBV5-4; clone size: -; CDR3 protein: CASSLDLGALGGELFF; CDR3 DNA: TGTGCCAGCAGCTTGGACCTGGGTGCCTTGGGTGGGGAGCTGTTTTTT
D gene: -; CDR3 length: 16; J gene: TRBJ2-7; V gene: TRBV28; clone size: -; CDR3 protein: CASSFVDSFARNEQYF; CDR3 DNA: TGTGCCAGCAGTTTCGTCGACAGCTTTGCGAGAAACGAGCAGTACTTC
D gene: -; CDR3 length: 16; J gene: TRBJ1-2; V gene: TRBV19; clone size: -; CDR3 protein: CASSTPARVTAYGYTF; CDR3 DNA: TGTGCCAGTAGTACACCTGCACGCGTGACAGCTTATGGCTACACCTTC
D gene: -; CDR3 length: 14; J gene: TRBJ2-5; V gene: TRBV5-1; clone size: -; CDR3 protein: CASSLDRGKETQYF; CDR3 DNA: TGCGCCAGCAGCTTGGATCGGGGAAAAGAGACCCAGTACTTC
D gene: TRBD1; CDR3 length: 14; J gene: TRBJ2-5; V gene: TRBV7-2; clone size: -; CDR3 protein: CASSRRQGVETQYF; CDR3 DNA: TGTGCCAGCAGCCGAAGACAGGGCGTGGAGACCCAGTACTTC
D gene: -; CDR3 length: 14; J gene: TRBJ1-1; V gene: TRBV29-1; clone size: few; CDR3 protein: CSVEESGGRTEAFF; CDR3 DNA: TGCAGCGTTGAAGAGTCCGGGGGCCGCACTGAAGCTTTCTTT
D gene: -; CDR3 length: 15; J gene: TRBJ1-1; V gene: TRBV5-4; clone size: few; CDR3 protein: CASSRSGGLGTEAFF; CDR3 DNA: TGTGCCAGCAGCCGTTCTGGGGGGCTGGGCACTGAAGCTTTCTTT
D gene: TRBD2; CDR3 length: 15; J gene: TRBJ2-5; V gene: TRBV6-6; clone size: -; CDR3 protein: CASSPNLAAQETQYF; CDR3 DNA: TGTGCCAGCAGCCCAAATCTAGCGGCCCAAGAGACCCAGTACTTC
D gene: TRBD1; CDR3 length: 13; J gene: TRBJ2-2; V gene: TRBV7-3; clone size: -; CDR3 protein: CASREEDRGELFF; CDR3 DNA: TGTGCCAGCCGTGAGGAGGACAGGGGGGAGCTGTTTTTT
D gene: -; CDR3 length: 12; J gene: TRBJ1-1; V gene: TRBV28; clone size: -; CDR3 protein: CASSLARPEAFF; CDR3 DNA: TGTGCCAGCAGTCTGGCTCGCCCTGAAGCTTTCTTT
D gene: -; CDR3 length: 14; J gene: TRBJ2-3; V gene: TRBV9; clone size: -; CDR3 protein: CASSRDVSRRAQYF; CDR3 DNA: TGTGCCAGCAGCAGGGACGTCTCCCGCCGAGCGCAGTATTTT
D gene: -; CDR3 length: 16; J gene: TRBJ2-6; V gene: TRBV7-2; clone size: -; CDR3 protein: CASSLEGTTGANVLTF; CDR3 DNA: TGTGCCAGCAGCTTAGAGGGAACAACTGGGGCCAACGTCCTGACTTTC
D gene: -; CDR3 length: 14; J gene: TRBJ2-5; V gene: TRBV29-1; clone size: -; CDR3 protein: CSVFRPGNQETQYF; CDR3 DNA: TGCAGCGTTTTCCGTCCAGGGAATCAAGAGACCCAGTACTTC
D gene: TRBD1; CDR3 length: 14; J gene: TRBJ1-1; V gene: TRBV29-1; clone size: few; CDR3 protein: CSVQRTGGGTEAFF; CDR3 DNA: TGCAGCGTCCAAAGGACAGGGGGAGGAACTGAAGCTTTCTTT
D gene: TRBD1; CDR3 length: 15; J gene: TRBJ2-3; V gene: TRBV7-3; clone size: -; CDR3 protein: CASSLTGGEVDTQYF; CDR3 DNA: TGTGCCAGCAGCTTGACAGGGGGCGAGGTAGATACGCAGTATTTT
D gene: TRBD2; CDR3 length: 16; J gene: TRBJ2-1; V gene: TRBV7-9; clone size: medium-sized; CDR3 protein: CASSFLSTSGHNEQFF; CDR3 DNA: TGTGCCAGCAGCTTCTTGTCGACTAGCGGCCACAATGAGCAGTTCTTC
D gene: TRBD2; CDR3 length: 14; J gene: TRBJ2-7; V gene: TRBV30; clone size: -; CDR3 protein: CAWSGIAGAYEQYF; CDR3 DNA: TGTGCCTGGAGCGGGATAGCGGGAGCCTACGAGCAGTACTTC
D gene: -; CDR3 length: 13; J gene: TRBJ1-6; V gene: TRBV2; clone size: once; CDR3 protein: CASSADGDSPLHF; CDR3 DNA: TGTGCCAGCAGCGCGGATGGAGATTCACCCCTCCACTTT
D gene: -; CDR3 length: 20; J gene: TRBJ2-1; V gene: TRBV4-3; clone size: -; CDR3 protein: CASSQIYQQGSPGPYNEQFF; CDR3 DNA: TGCGCCAGCAGCCAGATTTACCAACAGGGCTCTCCAGGACCTTACAATGAGCAGTTCTTC
D gene: -; CDR3 length: 15; J gene: TRBJ2-3; V gene: TRBV9; clone size: -; CDR3 protein: CASSVAAWHTDTQYF; CDR3 DNA: TGTGCCAGCAGCGTAGCCGCATGGCATACAGATACGCAGTATTTT
D gene: TRBD2; CDR3 length: 19; J gene: TRBJ2-1; V gene: TRBV4-1; clone size: few; CDR3 protein: CASSQDYRAPFGTRDEQFF; CDR3 DNA: TGCGCCAGCAGCCAAGATTACAGGGCCCCTTTCGGGACTAGGGATGAGCAGTTCTTC
D gene: TRBD1; CDR3 length: 18; J gene: TRBJ2-4; V gene: TRBV7-9; clone size: -; CDR3 protein: CASSSARDRGLAKNIQYF; CDR3 DNA: TGTGCCAGCAGCTCCGCCCGGGACAGGGGGCTAGCCAAAAACATTCAGTACTTC